This T cell receptor (beta chain) was retrieved from a study of cytomegalovirus exposure and HLA in healthy donors. Findings and limits, study-wide: Later work found that TCR association rates differed between HLA loci; DRB1 had the most and HLA-C the fewest.

Amplification used 60 Vbeta primers and 13 Jbeta primers. The method was immunoSEQ multiplex PCR; TCRdb's version includes in-frame clones alone and lacks a portion of them. There are fewer than 100,000 clones in the sample; more than 60% occur only once, and over 15% lies in the top ten. Germline lookup yields CDR1 GTSNPN and CDR2 SVGIG (reference sequence). The V and J ends lost 1 base and 4 bases, in that order; junction bases with no gene match: 6. The CDR3 is 15 amino acids. On this clone itself: Its antigen is undetermined.

The sample comprised PBMCs. This chain links TRBV30 with TRBJ1-5, with TRBD1 identical over 8 bases. The source of this sequence is a man aged 55 to 69 in good health and CMV-seropositive. CDR3 amino acids: CAWSEGQAPNQPQHF. CDR3 DNA: TGTGCCTGGAGTGAGGGACAGGCCCCAAATCAGCCCCAGCATTTT.